This T cell receptor (beta chain) was sequenced in a study of blood T cell repertoires in COVID-19 (TCRdb year 2020). About the investigation overall: Collaborator samples came from the United States, Italy and Spain and covered acute and convalescent phases of COVID-19. The prospective study material was composed of cDNA or gDNA derived from T cells, B-cell-depleted T cells, or PBMCs. The dataset comprised deeply sampled blood TCRbeta repertoires from subjects exposed to, actively infected with, or recovered from COVID-19. The repertoires were made available in a free public database intended to serve as a resource for research on the immune response to SARS-CoV-2. Samples came from the ongoing ImmuneRACE study (first 160 participants) plus 1,254 subjects from 6 global collaborators. The sample metadata nearly always contained a de-identified subject ID, COVID-19 status, age in years and sex. Where available, HLA class I and class II types were taken from metadata supplied by the sample provider and were not determined by assay-based typing.

The CDR3 goes from the cysteine to the phenylalanine over 15 residues. The entry retains the CDR3 DNA only, 45 bases that are in frame from base 1. V lost 0 bases and J lost 3 bases, and the count of bases not matched to a germline gene is 2. The germline V gene provides CDR1 SGHRS and CDR2 YFSETQ. Paper-wide results and their limitations: The amount of clinical and demographic metadata varied by source and participant and was provided uncurated.

The immunoSEQ Assay, a bias-controlled multiplex PCR, was used to amplify TCRbeta CDR3 regions from genomic DNA. Per the authors' processing: Nucleated cell counts per sample were estimated from amplification of reference gene primers within the assay. To quantify the absolute abundance of each unique TCRbeta CDR3 rearrangement, sequence reads were collapsed and filtered. For each sample, productive Simpson clonality was calculated by taking the square root of Simpson's diversity index across productive rearrangements. TCRdb limited this immuneACCESS table to in-frame rearrangements with V and J called. A share of clones is missing; checked studies link under half to unresolved V genes, and the rest is unexplained. D and trimming come from the DNA, and the V and J calls and clone size come from that table. The sample data list a few hundred thousand clones, and about 90% of these were observed just once. Around 3% of the sample lies in the top ten.

On this clone: Its antigen specificity is not known. Per-base quality was not reported, and no clone a single base away is much larger than it.

At one collaborating source in Seattle, patients were enrolled during active infection and were followed longitudinally through the course of disease. The collaborating institutions used their own protocols to collect whole blood in K2EDTA tubes. For TCRbeta analysis, collaborators shipped samples as frozen whole blood, isolated PBMCs, or DNA extracted from either of those sample types. Sequenced input: peripheral blood. The origin of this receptor is a woman younger than 45 with COVID-19, enrolled during active disease. The receptor chain draws on TRBV5-1 and TRBJ2-1, with 8 middle bases fitting TRBD2. In nucleotide form, the sequence is TGCGCCAGCAGCTTGGTTAGCGGGAACTACAATGAGCAGTTCTTC. The resulting protein is CASSLVSGNYNEQFF.